Sequencing of this T cell receptor beta chain was carried out in a study of T cells in Graves' hyperthyroidism and ophthalmopathy. Study-wide results and caveats: A model of 13 V-J features distinguished ophthalmopathy from stable hyperthyroidism.

What was amplified from RNA transcripts were TCR beta CDR3 regions. The HTBI set primed first-round TCR CDR3 RT-PCR. TCRdb redid the calling of the multiplex PCR reads with MiXCR, one entry per CDR3 protein. The data contain around 610,000 distinct CDR3 sequences, 14% to 15% of them singletons. Worth noting for this clonotype: The antigen is undetermined. An end of the junction does not agree with germline; a read error may underlie this.

Clinical symptoms, serum thyroxine and TRAb, thyroid ultrasound and orbital computed tomography were used for the diagnoses. There are 13 residues in the CDR3. The germline CDR1 and CDR2 sequences are SGHTA and FQGNSA. The TCR was taken from a woman in her thirties or forties with Graves' ophthalmopathy. Sequenced: blood. V is TRBV7-2 and J is TRBJ1-1; no clear D gene. In DNA form, the CDR3 reads TGTGCCAGCAGCAGGCGGGGTTTGATGGAAGCTCTCTTT. Its protein product is CASSRRGLMEALF.